This record concerns one T cell receptor beta chain sequence. Antigen: not known. V gave up 8 bases and J gave up 4 bases, with 11 bases separating them. The V gene's germline CDR1 is MDHEN and CDR2 SYDVKM. The CDR3 is 13 amino acids. This record comes from a study of cytomegalovirus exposure and HLA in healthy donors. Assay used: immunoSEQ multiplex PCR; TCRdb lists only in-frame clones, some missing. The table shows 200,000 to 250,000 clones, with around 80% occurring only once. Study results and caveats: While the bulk of TCR sequences proved rare, some public TCRs turned up in many donors. In the roughly 130 validation repertoires, a later analysis found that first-cohort TCR clusters tended to co-occur. Among TCR beta chains, those listed as cytomegalovirus-associated numbered around 180.

This chain joins TRBV28 and TRBJ1-4; unclear D gene. The clonotype was recovered from a woman in her thirties in good health and CMV-seropositive. Sequencing was performed on PBMCs. CDR3 sequence: CASETENNEKLFF. CDR3 nucleotides: TGTGCCAGCGAGACGGAAAATAATGAAAAACTGTTTTTT.